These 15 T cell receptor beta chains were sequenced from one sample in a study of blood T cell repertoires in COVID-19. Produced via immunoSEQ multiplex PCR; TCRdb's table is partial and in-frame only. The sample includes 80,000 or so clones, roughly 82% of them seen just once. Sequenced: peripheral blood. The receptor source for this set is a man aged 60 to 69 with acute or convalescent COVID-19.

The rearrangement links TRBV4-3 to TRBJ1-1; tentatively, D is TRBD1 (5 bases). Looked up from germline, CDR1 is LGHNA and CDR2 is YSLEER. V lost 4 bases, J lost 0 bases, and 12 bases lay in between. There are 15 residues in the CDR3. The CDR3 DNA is TGCGCCAGCAGCCCAGGGCGCAGGTTGAACACTGAAGCTTTCTTT. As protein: CASSPGRRLNTEAFF.

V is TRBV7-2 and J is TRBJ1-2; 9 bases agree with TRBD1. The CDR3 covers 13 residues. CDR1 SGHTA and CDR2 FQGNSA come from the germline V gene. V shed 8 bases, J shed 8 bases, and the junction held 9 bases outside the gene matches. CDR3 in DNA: TGTGCCAGCTGCGGACAGGGGTACGACGGCTACACCTTC. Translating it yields CASCGQGYDGYTF. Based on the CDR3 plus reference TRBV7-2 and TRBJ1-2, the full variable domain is GAGVSQSPSNKVTEKGKDVELRCDPISGHTALYWYRQSLGQGLEFLIYFQGNSAPDKSGLPSDRFSAERTGGSVSTLTIQRTQQEDSAVYLCASCGQGYDGYTFGSGTRLTVV.

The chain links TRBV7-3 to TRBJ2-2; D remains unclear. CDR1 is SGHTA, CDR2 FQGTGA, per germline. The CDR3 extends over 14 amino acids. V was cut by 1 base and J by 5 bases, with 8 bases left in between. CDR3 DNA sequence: TGTGCCAGCAGCTTAAACCCCCGGACCGGGGAGCTGTTTTTT. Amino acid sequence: CASSLNPRTGELFF.

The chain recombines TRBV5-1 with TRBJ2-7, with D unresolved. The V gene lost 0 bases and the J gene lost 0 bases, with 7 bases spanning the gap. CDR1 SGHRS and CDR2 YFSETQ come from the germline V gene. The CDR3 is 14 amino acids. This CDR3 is CASSLAPSSYEQYF. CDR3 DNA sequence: TGCGCCAGCAGCTTGGCCCCGTCCTCCTACGAGCAGTACTTC. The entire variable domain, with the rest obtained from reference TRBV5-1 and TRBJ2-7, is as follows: KAGVTQTPRYLIKTRGQQVTLSCSPISGHRSVSWYQQTPGQGLQFLFEYFSETQRNKGNFPGRFSGRQFSNSRSEMNVSTLELGDSALYLCASSLAPSSYEQYFGPGTRLTVT.

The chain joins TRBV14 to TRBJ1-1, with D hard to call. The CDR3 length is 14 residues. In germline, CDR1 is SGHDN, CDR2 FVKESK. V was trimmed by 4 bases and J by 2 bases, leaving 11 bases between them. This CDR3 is CASSLRRGNTEAFF. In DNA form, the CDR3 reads TGTGCCAGCAGCCTCCGCCGGGGAAACACTGAAGCTTTCTTT.

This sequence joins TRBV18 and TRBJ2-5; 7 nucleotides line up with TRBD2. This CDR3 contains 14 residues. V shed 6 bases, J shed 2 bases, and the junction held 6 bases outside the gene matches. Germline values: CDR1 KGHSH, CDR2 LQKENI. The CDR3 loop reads CASSPLRGQETQYF. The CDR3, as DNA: TGTGCCAGCTCCCCTTTGCGGGGGCAAGAGACCCAGTACTTC.

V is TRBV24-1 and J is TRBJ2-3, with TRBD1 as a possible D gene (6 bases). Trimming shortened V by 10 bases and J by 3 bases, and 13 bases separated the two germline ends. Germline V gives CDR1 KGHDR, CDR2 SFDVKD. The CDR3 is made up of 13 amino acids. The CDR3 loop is CATGTRGTDTQYF. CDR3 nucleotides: TGTGCCACTGGGACCAGGGGAACAGATACGCAGTATTTT.

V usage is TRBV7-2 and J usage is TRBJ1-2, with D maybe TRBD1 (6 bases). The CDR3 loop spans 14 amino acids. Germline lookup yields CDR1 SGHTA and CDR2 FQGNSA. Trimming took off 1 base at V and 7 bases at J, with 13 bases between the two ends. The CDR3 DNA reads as TGTGCCAGCAGCTTAGACCGGACAGTGAGTGGCTACACCTTC. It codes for CASSLDRTVSGYTF.

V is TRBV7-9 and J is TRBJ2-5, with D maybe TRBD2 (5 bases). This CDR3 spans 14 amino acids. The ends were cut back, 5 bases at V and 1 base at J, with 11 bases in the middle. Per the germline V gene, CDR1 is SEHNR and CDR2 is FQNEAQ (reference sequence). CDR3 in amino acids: CASSPVGVQETQYF. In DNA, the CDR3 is TGTGCCAGCAGCCCGGTCGGGGTCCAAGAGACCCAGTACTTC.

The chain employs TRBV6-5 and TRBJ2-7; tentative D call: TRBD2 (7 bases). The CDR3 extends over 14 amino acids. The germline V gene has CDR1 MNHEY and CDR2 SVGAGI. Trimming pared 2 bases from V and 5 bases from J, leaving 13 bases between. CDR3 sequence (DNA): TGTGCCAGCAGTTACAGAGGGGGGAGGGACGAGCAGTACTTC. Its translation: CASSYRGGRDEQYF.

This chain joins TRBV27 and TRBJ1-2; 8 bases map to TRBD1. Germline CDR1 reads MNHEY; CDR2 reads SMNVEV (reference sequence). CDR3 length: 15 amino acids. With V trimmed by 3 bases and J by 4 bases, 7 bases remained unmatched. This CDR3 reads CASSFGQGGVYGYTF. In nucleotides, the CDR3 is TGTGCCAGCAGTTTTGGACAGGGAGGTGTCTATGGCTACACCTTC.

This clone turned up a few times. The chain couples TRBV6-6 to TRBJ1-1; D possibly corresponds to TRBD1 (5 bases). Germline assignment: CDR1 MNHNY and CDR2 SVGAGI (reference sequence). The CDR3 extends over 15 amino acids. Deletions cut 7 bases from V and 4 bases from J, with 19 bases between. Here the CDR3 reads CASTPQRGSVTEAFF. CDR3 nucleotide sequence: TGTGCCAGCACCCCCCAACGGGGGAGTGTCACTGAAGCTTTCTTT.

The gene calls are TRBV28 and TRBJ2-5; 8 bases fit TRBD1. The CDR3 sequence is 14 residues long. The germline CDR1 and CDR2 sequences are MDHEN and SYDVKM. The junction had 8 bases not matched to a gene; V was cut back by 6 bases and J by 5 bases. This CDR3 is CASSYSRGRETQYF. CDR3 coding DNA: TGTGCCAGCAGCTATTCCAGGGGGCGCGAGACCCAGTACTTC.

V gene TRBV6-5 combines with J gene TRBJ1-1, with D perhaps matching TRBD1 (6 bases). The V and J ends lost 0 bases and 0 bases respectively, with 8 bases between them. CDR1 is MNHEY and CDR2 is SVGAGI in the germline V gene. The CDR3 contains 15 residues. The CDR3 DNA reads TGTGCCAGCAGTTACTCTCAGGGGATGAACACTGAAGCTTTCTTT. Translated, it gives CASSYSQGMNTEAFF.

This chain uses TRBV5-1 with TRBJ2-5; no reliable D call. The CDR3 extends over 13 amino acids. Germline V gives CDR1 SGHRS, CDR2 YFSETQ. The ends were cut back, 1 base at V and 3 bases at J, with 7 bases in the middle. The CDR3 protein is CASSLMLEETQYF. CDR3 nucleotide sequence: TGCGCCAGCAGCTTGATGCTAGAAGAGACCCAGTACTTC.